The 11 T cell receptor beta chains below were found in one sample sequenced in a study of control samples from healthy donors and cancer patients. Method: immunoSEQ multiplex PCR; TCRdb's copy keeps in-frame clones and lacks some. This sample carries some 150,000 clones, just over 90% of them seen once, and the ten largest clones take roughly 4.3%. Sequenced input: blood. The receptors come from a woman aged 55-69 years in good health.

This clone was counted only a few times. V and J are TRBV5-6 and TRBJ1-1, with a tentative D call TRBD1 (5 bases). CDR3 size: 14 residues. V was cut by 4 bases and J by 5 bases, with 15 bases left in between. Germline lookup yields CDR1 SGHDT and CDR2 YYEEEE. The CDR3 DNA sequence: TGTGCCAGCAGCCCGGGGCTAGGTGGGACTGAAGCTTTCTTT. Its protein product is CASSPGLGGTEAFF. The full variable domain, rest sourced from reference TRBV5-6 and TRBJ1-1, is DAGVTQSPTHLIKTRGQQVTLRCSPKSGHDTVSWYQQALGQGPQFIFQYYEEEERQRGNFPDRFSGHQFPNYSSELNVNALLLGDSALYLCASSPGLGGTEAFFGQGTRLTVV.

This CDR3 reads CASSSSNTEAFF. The CDR3 DNA reads TGTGCCAGCAGCTCAAGTAACACTGAAGCTTTCTTT. The V call is TRBV11-2, the J call TRBJ1-1; no reliable D call. The CDR3 extends over 12 amino acids. Germline CDR1 SGHAT, CDR2 FQNNGV. V lost 4 bases and J lost 2, with 5 bases in between.

The CDR3 loop reads CASSSLTSGGYNEQFF. In DNA, the CDR3 is TGTGCCAGCAGCTCCCTTACTAGCGGGGGCTACAATGAGCAGTTCTTC. The chain is built from TRBV11-2 and TRBJ2-1; 11 positions agree with TRBD2. V lost 4 bases and J lost 3; bases outside the gene matches: 5. Germline V gives CDR1 SGHAT, CDR2 FQNNGV. The CDR3 contains 16 residues.

The chain combines TRBV18 with TRBJ1-5; the D gene is possibly TRBD1 (6 bases). The ends were cut back, 4 bases at V and 1 base at J, with 17 bases in the middle. The length of the CDR3 is 17 residues. The V gene's germline CDR1 is KGHSH and CDR2 LQKENI. The CDR3, as DNA: TGTGCCAGCTCACGCGTTTTGACGGGACACAGCAATCAGCCCCAGCATTTT. Its protein product is CASSRVLTGHSNQPQHF.

The chain recombines TRBV24-1 with TRBJ2-5; TRBD1 matches 10 bases. This CDR3 has 16 amino acids. Unmatched junction bases numbered 5, after V lost 0 bases and J lost 5 bases. Germline values: CDR1 KGHDR, CDR2 SFDVKD. Written as DNA, the CDR3 is TGTGCCACCAGTGATTTGGCCGGGACAGGGGAGGAGACCCAGTACTTC. Its protein is CATSDLAGTGEETQYF.

This clone occurred once. J is TRBJ1-4 and V is TRBV5-6; tentatively, D is TRBD1 (6 bases). Trimming shortened V by 4 bases and J by 7 bases, and 23 bases separated the two germline ends. The CDR3 is 17 residues long. Germline CDR1 SGHDT, CDR2 YYEEEE. Here the CDR3 DNA reads TGTGCCAGCAGCCACAACGAAGGGGGGCCGAACCGTGAAAAACTGTTTTTT. Encoded protein: CASSHNEGGPNREKLFF.

The chain links TRBV5-5 to TRBJ1-4, with a possible D match to TRBD1 (5 bases). Trimming shortened V by 0 bases and J by 4 bases, and 7 bases separated the two germline ends. This CDR3 has 14 residues. From germline, CDR1 is SGHKS and CDR2 YYEKEE (reference sequence). The CDR3 protein is CASSLETVNEKLFF. CDR3 bases: TGTGCCAGCAGCTTGGAGACAGTTAATGAAAAACTGTTTTTT.

The rearrangement links TRBV6-2 or TRBV6-3 to TRBJ1-5; no clear D. V lost 4 bases and J lost 0, with 7 bases in between. This CDR3 spans 14 amino acids. The germline CDR1 and CDR2 sequences are MNHEY and SVGEGT. CDR3 coding DNA: TGTGCCAGCAGTTTCGTATATAGCAATCAGCCCCAGCATTTT. Encoded protein: CASSFVYSNQPQHF.

The chain joins TRBV3-1 (or the pseudogene TRBV3-2) to TRBJ1-3; possibly TRBD1 for D (5 bases). CDR3 length: 17 amino acids. Germline V gives CDR1 LGHDT, CDR2 YNNKEL (reference sequence). V was pared by 4 bases and J by 0 bases, with 16 bases between. CDR3 in amino acids: CASSLTRQTFSGNTIYF. CDR3 DNA: TGTGCCAGCAGCCTTACTCGACAGACCTTCTCTGGAAACACCATATATTTT.

CDR3 loop: CASDKSSGANVLTF. The CDR3 region has the DNA TGCGCCAGTGACAAATCCTCTGGGGCCAACGTCCTGACTTTC. The chain uses TRBV5-1 and TRBJ2-6; D remains unclear. The CDR3 extends over 14 amino acids. V shed 8 bases and J shed 0 bases, with 9 bases lying between them. Germline V lookup: CDR1 SGHRS, CDR2 YFSETQ.

The V gene is TRBV9, the J gene TRBJ1-1, with D tentatively TRBD1 (5 bases). The CDR3 consists of 15 residues. The V gene lost 3 bases and the J gene lost 1 base, with 13 bases spanning the gap. Looked up from germline, CDR1 is SGDLS and CDR2 is YYNGEE. CDR3 amino acids: CASSATWGWNTEAFF. CDR3 coding DNA: TGTGCCAGCAGCGCCACATGGGGGTGGAACACTGAAGCTTTCTTT.